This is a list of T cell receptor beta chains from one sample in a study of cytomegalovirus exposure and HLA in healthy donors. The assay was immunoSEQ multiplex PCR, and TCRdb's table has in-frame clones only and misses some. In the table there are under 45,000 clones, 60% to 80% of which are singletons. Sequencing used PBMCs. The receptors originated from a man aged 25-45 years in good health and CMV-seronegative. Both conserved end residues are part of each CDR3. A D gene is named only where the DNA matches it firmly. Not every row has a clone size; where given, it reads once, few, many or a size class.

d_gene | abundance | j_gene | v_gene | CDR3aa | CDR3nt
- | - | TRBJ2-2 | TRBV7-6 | CASSPRGSGELFF | TGTGCCAGCAGCCCTAGGGGTTCCGGGGAGCTGTTTTTT
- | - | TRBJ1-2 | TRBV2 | CASSQQGPNYGYTF | TGTGCCAGCAGTCAGCAGGGGCCTAACTATGGCTACACCTTC
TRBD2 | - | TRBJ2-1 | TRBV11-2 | CASSPRGAGLAGENEQFF | TGTGCCAGCAGCCCGAGGGGGGCAGGACTAGCGGGAGAGAATGAGCAGTTCTTC
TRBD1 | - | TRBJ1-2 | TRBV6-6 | CASRPTGASYGYTF | TGCGCCAGCAGGCCAACAGGGGCCTCCTATGGCTACACCTTC
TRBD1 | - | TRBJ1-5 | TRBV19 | CASSIEPQGYVQPQHF | TGTGCCAGTAGTATAGAGCCACAGGGGTATGTTCAGCCCCAGCATTTT
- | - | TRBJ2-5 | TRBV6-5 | CASSGGRETQYF | TGTGCCAGCTCTGGGGGCCGCGAGACCCAGTACTTC
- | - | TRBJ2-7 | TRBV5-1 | CASSLGLQGWYEQYF | TGCGCCAGCAGCCTGGGGTTACAGGGTTGGTACGAGCAGTACTTC
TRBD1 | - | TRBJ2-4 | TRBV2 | CASSERGRDRGNF | TGTGCCAGCAGTGAAAGGGGCCGGGACAGGGGCAACTTC
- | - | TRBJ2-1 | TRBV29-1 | CSIKRDLSSYNEQFF | TGCAGCATAAAACGGGACTTGAGCTCCTACAATGAGCAGTTCTTC
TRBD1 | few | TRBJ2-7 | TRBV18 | CASSPRQGAGEQYF | TGTGCCAGCTCACCACGACAGGGGGCTGGGGAGCAGTACTTC
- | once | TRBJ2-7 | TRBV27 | CASSLSTASYEQYF | TGTGCCAGCAGTTTATCTACAGCCTCCTACGAGCAGTACTTC
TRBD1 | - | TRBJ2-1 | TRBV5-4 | CAGSSTSGQGVYNEQFF | TGTGCCGGCAGCTCCACATCTGGACAGGGCGTATACAATGAGCAGTTCTTC
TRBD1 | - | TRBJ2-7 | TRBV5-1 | CASSFELGQGAVGFNYEQYF | TGCGCCAGCAGCTTCGAACTGGGACAGGGGGCTGTTGGGTTTAACTACGAGCAGTACTTC
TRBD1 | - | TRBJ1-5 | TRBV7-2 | CASSFTGTATNQPQHF | TGTGCCAGCAGCTTCACCGGGACAGCTACCAATCAGCCCCAGCATTTT
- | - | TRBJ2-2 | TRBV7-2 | CASSLRPRVTGELFF | TGTGCCAGCAGCTTAAGGCCCCGGGTCACCGGGGAGCTGTTTTTT
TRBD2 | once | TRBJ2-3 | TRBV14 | CASSQESLAGGLTDTQYF | TGTGCCAGCAGCCAAGAAAGTCTAGCGGGAGGGCTCACAGATACGCAGTATTTT
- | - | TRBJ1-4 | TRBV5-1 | CASSLLVGGNEKLFF | TGCGCCAGCAGCTTGTTGGTCGGAGGTAATGAAAAACTGTTTTTT
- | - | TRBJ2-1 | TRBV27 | CASSSSGVKPEQFF | -
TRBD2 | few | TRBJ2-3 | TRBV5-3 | CARRSTSGRTDTQYF | TGTGCCAGAAGGTCGACTAGCGGGAGAACAGATACGCAGTATTTT
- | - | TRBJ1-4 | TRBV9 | CASSVDGRVATNEKLFF | TGTGCCAGCAGCGTAGATGGGCGGGTTGCAACTAATGAAAAACTGTTTTTT
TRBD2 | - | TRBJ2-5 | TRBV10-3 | CAIGLAAQETQYF | TGTGCCATAGGACTAGCAGCCCAAGAGACCCAGTACTTC
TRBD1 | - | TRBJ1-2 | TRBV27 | CASSSGTGRVYGYTF | TGTGCCAGCAGTTCCGGGACAGGACGAGTCTATGGCTACACCTTC
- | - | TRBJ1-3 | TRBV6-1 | CASTSGGSGNTIYF | TGTGCCAGCACTTCCGGGGGCTCTGGAAACACCATATATTTT
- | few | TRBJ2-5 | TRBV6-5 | CASSYGVGGETQYF | TGTGCCAGCAGTTACGGAGTAGGAGGGGAGACCCAGTACTTC
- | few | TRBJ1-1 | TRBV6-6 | CASRTEGEAFF | TGTGCCAGCAGGACGGAGGGGGAAGCTTTCTTT
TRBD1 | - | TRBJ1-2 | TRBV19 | CASTHQGEEGYTF | TGTGCCAGTACCCATCAGGGGGAGGAAGGCTACACCTTC
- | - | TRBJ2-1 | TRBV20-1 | CSAQYNEQFF | TGCAGTGCTCAGTACAATGAGCAGTTCTTC
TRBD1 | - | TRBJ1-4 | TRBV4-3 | CASSPRDRATEKLFF | TGCGCCAGCAGCCCAAGGGACAGGGCGACTGAAAAACTGTTTTTT
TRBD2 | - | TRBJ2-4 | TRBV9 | CASSVDLTSDIQYF | TGTGCCAGCAGCGTAGATTTAACTAGCGACATTCAGTACTTC
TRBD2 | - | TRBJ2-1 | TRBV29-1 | CSVETSGKYNEQFF | TGCAGCGTTGAAACTAGCGGGAAATACAATGAGCAGTTCTTC
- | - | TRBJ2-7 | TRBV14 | CASSQARGSSYEQYF | TGTGCCAGCAGCCAAGCGAGGGGGAGCTCCTACGAGCAGTACTTC
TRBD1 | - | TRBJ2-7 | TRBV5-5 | CASSNHRSRGSGEQYF | TGTGCCAGCAGCAACCACAGATCCAGGGGGTCCGGCGAGCAGTACTTC
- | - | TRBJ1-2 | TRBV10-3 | CAINRGSNYGYTF | TGTGCCATCAACCGGGGGTCCAACTATGGCTACACCTTC
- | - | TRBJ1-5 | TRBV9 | CASSVEEFQPQHF | TGTGCCAGCAGCGTAGAGGAGTTTCAGCCCCAGCATTTT
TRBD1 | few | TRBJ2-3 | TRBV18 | CASSPPPWDRITDTQYF | TGTGCCAGCTCACCACCCCCTTGGGACAGGATCACAGATACGCAGTATTTT